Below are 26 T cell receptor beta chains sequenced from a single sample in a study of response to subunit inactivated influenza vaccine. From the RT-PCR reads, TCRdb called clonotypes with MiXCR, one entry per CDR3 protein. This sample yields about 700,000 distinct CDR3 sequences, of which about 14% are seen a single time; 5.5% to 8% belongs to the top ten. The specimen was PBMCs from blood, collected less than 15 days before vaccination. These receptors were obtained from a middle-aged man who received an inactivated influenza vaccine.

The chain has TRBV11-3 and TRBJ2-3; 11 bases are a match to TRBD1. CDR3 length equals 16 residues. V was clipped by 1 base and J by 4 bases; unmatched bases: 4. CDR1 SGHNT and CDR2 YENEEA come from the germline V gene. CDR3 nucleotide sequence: TGTGCCAGCAGCTTAGTCGGGACAGGGGGTGCAGATACGCAGTATTTT. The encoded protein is CASSLVGTGGADTQYF.

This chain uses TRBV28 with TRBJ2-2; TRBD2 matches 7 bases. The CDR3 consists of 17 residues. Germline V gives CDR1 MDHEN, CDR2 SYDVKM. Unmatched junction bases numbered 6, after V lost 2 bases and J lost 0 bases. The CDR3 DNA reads TGTGCCAGCAGTTTAGGGGGACTAAGCGCGAACACCGGGGAGCTGTTTTTT. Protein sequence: CASSLGGLSANTGELFF.

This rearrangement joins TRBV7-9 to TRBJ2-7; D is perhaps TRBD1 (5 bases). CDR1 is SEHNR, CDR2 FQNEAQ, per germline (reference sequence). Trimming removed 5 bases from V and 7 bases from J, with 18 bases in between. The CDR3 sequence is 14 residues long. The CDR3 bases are TGTGCCAGCAGCCAGGGCATGGGGCTGGGGGAGCAGTACTTC. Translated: CASSQGMGLGEQYF.

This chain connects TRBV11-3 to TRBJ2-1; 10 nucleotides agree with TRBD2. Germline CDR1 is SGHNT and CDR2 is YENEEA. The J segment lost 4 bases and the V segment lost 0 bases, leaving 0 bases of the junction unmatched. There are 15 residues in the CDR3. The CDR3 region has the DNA TGTGCCAGCAGCTTAGAAGCGGGGGGGTACAATGAGCAGTTCTTC. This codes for CASSLEAGGYNEQFF.

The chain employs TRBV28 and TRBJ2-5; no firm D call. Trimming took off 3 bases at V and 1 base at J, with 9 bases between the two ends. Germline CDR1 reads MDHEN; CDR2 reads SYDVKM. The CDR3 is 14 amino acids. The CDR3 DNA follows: TGTGCCAGCAGTTTGGGCTCACCCCAAGAGACCCAGTACTTC. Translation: CASSLGSPQETQYF.

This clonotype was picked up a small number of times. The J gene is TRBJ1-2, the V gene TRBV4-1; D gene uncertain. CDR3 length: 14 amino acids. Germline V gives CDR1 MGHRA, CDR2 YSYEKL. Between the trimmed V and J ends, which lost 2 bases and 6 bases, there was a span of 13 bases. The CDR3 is CASSQTIQENGYTF. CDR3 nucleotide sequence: TGCGCCAGCAGCCAAACAATACAAGAAAATGGCTACACCTTC.

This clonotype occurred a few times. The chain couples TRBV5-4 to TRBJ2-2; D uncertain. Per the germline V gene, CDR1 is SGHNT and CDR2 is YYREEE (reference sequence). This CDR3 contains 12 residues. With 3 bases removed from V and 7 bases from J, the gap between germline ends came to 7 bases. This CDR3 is CASSSPYGELFF. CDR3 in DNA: TGTGCCAGCAGCTCACCCTACGGGGAGCTGTTTTTT.

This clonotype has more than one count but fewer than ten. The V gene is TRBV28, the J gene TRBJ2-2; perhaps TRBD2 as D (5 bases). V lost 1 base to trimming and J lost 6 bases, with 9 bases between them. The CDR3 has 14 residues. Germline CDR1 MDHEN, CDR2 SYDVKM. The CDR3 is CASSLFGGSGELFF. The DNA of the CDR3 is TGTGCCAGCAGTTTATTCGGCGGGTCCGGGGAGCTGTTTTTT.

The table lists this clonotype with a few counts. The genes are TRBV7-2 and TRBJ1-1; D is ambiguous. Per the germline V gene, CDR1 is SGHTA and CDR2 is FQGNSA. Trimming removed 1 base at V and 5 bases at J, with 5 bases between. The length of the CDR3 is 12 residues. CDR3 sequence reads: CASSLDRTEAFF. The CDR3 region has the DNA TGTGCCAGCAGCTTAGATCGGACTGAAGCTTTCTTT.

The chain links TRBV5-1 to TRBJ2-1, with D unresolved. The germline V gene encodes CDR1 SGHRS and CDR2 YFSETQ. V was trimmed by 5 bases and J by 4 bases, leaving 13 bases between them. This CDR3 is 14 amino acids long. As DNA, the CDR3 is TGCGCCAGCAGGACGCGGAGCTCTTACAATGAGCAGTTCTTC. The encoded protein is CASRTRSSYNEQFF.

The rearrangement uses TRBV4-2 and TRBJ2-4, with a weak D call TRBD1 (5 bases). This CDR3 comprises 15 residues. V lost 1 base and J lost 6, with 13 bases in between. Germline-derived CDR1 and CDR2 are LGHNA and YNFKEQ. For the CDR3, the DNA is TGTGCCAGCAGCCAAGGGGGCAGTAGTAGAAACATTCAGTACTTC. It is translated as CASSQGGSSRNIQYF.

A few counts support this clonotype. In DNA form, the CDR3 reads TGTGCCAGCAGTCTTGGGGCTATCAATTCACCCCTCCACTTT. Amino acids: CASSLGAINSPLHF. The chain couples TRBV12-3 or TRBV12-4 to TRBJ1-6; D possibly corresponds to TRBD1 (5 bases). The V gene lost 5 bases and the J gene lost 7 bases, with 12 bases spanning the gap. The CDR3 consists of 14 residues.

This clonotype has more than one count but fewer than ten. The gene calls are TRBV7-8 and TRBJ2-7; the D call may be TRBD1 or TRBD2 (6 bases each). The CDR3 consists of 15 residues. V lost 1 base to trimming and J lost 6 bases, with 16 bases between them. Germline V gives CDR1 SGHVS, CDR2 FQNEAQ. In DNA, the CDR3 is TGTGCCAGCAGCTTAGTAGGGGGACTGACGGGCGAGCAGTACTTC. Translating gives CASSLVGGLTGEQYF.

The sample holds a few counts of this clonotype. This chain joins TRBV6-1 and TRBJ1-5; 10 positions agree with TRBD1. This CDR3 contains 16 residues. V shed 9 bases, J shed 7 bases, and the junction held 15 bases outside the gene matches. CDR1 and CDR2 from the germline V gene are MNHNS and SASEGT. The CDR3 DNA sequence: TGTGCCAGTTCTCCCGTCGGGACAGGGGCGAAACAGCCCCAGCATTTT. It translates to CASSPVGTGAKQPQHF.

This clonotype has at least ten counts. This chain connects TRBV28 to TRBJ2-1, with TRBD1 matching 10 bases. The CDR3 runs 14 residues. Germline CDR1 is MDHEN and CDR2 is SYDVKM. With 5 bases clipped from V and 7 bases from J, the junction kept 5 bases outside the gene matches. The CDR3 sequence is CASSRDRGGNEQFF. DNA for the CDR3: TGTGCCAGCAGTCGGGACAGGGGTGGGAATGAGCAGTTCTTC.

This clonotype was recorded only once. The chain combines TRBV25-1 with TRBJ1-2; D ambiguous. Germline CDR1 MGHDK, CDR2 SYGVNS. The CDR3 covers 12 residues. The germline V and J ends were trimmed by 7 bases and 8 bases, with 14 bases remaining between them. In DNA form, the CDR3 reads TGTGCCAGCACCTCCCCGTGGCGGGGCTACACCTTC. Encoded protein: CASTSPWRGYTF.

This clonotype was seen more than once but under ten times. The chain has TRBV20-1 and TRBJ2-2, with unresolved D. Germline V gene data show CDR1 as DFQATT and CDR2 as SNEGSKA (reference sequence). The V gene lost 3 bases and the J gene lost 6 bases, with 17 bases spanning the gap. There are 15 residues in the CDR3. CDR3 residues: CSASGFSSRPGELFF. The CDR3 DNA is TGCAGTGCTAGTGGATTTAGCAGCCGCCCCGGGGAGCTGTTTTTT.

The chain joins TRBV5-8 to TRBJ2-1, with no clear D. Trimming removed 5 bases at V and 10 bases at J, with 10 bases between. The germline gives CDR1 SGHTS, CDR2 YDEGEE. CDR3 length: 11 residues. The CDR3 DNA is TGTGCCAGCAGTTACCCTCGAGAGCAGTTCTTC. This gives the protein CASSYPREQFF. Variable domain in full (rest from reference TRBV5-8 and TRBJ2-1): EAGVTQSPTHLIKTRGQQATLRCSPISGHTSVYWYQQALGLGLQFLLWYDEGEERNRGNFPPRFSGRQFPNYSSELNVNALELEDSALYLCASSYPREQFFGPGTRLTVL.

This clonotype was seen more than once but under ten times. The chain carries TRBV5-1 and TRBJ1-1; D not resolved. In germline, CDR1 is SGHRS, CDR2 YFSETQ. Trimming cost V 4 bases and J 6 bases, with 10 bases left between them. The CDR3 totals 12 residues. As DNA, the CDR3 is TGCGCCAGCAGCGTGGTCGGTGCTGAAGCTTTCTTT. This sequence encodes CASSVVGAEAFF. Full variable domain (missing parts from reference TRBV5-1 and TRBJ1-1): KAGVTQTPRYLIKTRGQQVTLSCSPISGHRSVSWYQQTPGQGLQFLFEYFSETQRNKGNFPGRFSGRQFSNSRSEMNVSTLELGDSALYLCASSVVGAEAFFGQGTRLTVV.

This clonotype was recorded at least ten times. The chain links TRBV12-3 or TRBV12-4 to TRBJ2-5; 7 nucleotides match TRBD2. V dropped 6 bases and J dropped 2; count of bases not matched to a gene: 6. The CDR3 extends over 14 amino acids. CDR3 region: CASSPGGIQETQYF. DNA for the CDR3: TGTGCCAGCAGCCCCGGGGGGATACAAGAGACCCAGTACTTC.

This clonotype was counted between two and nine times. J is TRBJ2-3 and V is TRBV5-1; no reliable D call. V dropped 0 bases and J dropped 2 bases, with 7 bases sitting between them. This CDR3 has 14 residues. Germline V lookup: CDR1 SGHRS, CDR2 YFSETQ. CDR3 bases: TGCGCCAGCAGCTTGGAGGATCTCACAGATACGCAGTATTTT. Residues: CASSLEDLTDTQYF.

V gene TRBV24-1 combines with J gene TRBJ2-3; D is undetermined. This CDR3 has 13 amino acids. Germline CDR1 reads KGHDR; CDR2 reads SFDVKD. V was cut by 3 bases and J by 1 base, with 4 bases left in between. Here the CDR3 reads CATSDGGTDTQYF. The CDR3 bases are TGTGCCACCAGTGATGGGGGCACAGATACGCAGTATTTT.

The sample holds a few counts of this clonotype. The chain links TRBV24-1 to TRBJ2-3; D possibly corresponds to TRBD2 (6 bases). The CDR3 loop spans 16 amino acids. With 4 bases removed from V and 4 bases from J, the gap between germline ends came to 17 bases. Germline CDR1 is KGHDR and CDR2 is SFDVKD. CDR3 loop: CATSDPGRQRADTQYF. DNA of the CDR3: TGTGCCACCAGTGACCCCGGACGTCAGCGGGCAGATACGCAGTATTTT.

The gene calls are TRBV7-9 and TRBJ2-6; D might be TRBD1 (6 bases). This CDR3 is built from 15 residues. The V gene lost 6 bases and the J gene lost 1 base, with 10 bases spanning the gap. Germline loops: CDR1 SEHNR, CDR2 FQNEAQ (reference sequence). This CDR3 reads CASREGGSGANVLTF. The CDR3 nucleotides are TGTGCCAGCAGGGAAGGGGGTTCTGGGGCCAACGTCCTGACTTTC.

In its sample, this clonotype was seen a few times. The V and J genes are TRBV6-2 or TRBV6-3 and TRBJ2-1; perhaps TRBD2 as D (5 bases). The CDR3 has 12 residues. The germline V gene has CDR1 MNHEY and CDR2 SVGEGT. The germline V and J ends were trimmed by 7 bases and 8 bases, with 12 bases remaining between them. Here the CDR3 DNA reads TGTGCCAGCACCGAGGGAATGTATGAGCAGTTCTTC. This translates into CASTEGMYEQFF.

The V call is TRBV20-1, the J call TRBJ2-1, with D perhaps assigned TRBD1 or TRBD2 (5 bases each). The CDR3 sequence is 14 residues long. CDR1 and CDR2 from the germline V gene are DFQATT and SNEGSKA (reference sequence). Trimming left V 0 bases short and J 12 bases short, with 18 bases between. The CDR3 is CSARDPSRHGGQFF. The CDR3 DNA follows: TGCAGTGCTAGAGATCCCAGTCGGCATGGGGGGCAGTTCTTC.